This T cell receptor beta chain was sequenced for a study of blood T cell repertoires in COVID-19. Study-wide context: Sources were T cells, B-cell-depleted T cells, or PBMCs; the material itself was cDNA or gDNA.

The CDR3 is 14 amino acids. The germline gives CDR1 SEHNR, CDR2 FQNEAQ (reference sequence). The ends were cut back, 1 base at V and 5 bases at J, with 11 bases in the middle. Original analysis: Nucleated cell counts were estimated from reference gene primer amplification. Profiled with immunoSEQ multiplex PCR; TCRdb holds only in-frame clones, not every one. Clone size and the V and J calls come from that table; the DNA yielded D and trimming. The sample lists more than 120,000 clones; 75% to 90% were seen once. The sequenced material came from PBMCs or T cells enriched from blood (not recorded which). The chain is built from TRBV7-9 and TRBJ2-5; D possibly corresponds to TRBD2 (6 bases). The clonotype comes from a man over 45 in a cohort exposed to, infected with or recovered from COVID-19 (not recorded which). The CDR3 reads CASSLDRSGETQYF. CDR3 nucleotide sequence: TGTGCCAGCAGCTTAGACAGAAGCGGGGAGACCCAGTACTTC.